This T cell receptor beta chain was sequenced in a study of cytomegalovirus exposure and HLA in healthy donors. This clone has a single count. This PCR relied on a set of 60 Vbeta primers and 13 Jbeta primers. Using immunoSEQ multiplex PCR, the repertoire was profiled, and TCRdb retains in-frame clones only, with some absent. Altogether roughly 160,000 clones are present, approximately 80% being singletons, with the ten largest covering approximately 2.2%. This CDR3 comprises 16 residues. In germline, CDR1 is SGHTA, CDR2 FQGNSA. J gave up 3 bases and V 1 base, and 3 bases lay outside the gene matches.

The gene calls are TRBV7-2 and TRBJ2-2, with 9 bases aligning to TRBD1. Sequences were obtained from PBMCs. This TCR came from a male donor in good health and CMV-seronegative. CDR3 nucleotide sequence: TGTGCCAGCAGCTTAGAAGACAGGGGGGACACCGGGGAGCTGTTTTTT. Protein sequence: CASSLEDRGDTGELFF. The variable domain in full, with the rest retrieved from reference TRBV7-2 and TRBJ2-2, is GAGVSQSPSNKVTEKGKDVELRCDPISGHTALYWYRQSLGQGLEFLIYFQGNSAPDKSGLPSDRFSAERTGGSVSTLTIQRTQQEDSAVYLCASSLEDRGDTGELFFGEGSRLTVL.